Below are 25 T cell receptor beta chains sequenced from a single sample in a study of blood T cell repertoires in COVID-19. Sequencing was performed with immunoSEQ multiplex PCR; in TCRdb, only in-frame clones are kept and a portion is missing. The sample yields 350,000 to 500,000 clones, approximately 91% seen once. Sequencing input: PBMCs or T cells enriched from blood (not recorded which). All receptors derive from a young woman who had been exposed to COVID-19.

The chain combines TRBV4-3 with TRBJ2-3; 8 bases fit TRBD1. This CDR3 comprises 17 residues. Unmatched junction bases numbered 11, after V lost 3 bases and J lost 3 bases. Looked up from germline, CDR1 is LGHNA and CDR2 is YSLEER. CDR3 sequence reads: CASSQGQAALRTDTQYF. CDR3 DNA: TGCGCCAGCAGCCAGGGACAGGCGGCCTTACGGACAGATACGCAGTATTTT.

The rearrangement joins TRBV3-1 (or the pseudogene TRBV3-2) to TRBJ2-4, with D maybe TRBD2 (5 bases). The length of the CDR3 is 11 residues. Trimming took off 2 bases at V and 11 bases at J, with 7 bases between the two ends. Germline V gene data show CDR1 as LGHDT and CDR2 as YNNKEL (reference sequence). CDR3 sequence: CASSQLGVQYF. As DNA, the CDR3 is TGTGCCAGCAGCCAATTGGGAGTTCAGTACTTC.

V usage is TRBV6-5 and J usage is TRBJ1-2; 9 bases match TRBD1. Germline trimming cut 6 bases from V and 0 bases from J; bases unmatched to any gene: 5. The CDR3 extends over 15 amino acids. The germline CDR1 and CDR2 sequences are MNHEY and SVGAGI. The CDR3 here is CASSAQGAANYGYTF. CDR3 bases: TGTGCCAGCAGCGCACAGGGGGCAGCTAACTATGGCTACACCTTC.

This sequence joins TRBV2 and TRBJ1-6, with D possibly matching TRBD1 (6 bases). The CDR3 spans 16 residues. CDR1 is SNHLY and CDR2 is FYNNEI in the germline V gene. Trimming took off 1 base at V and 5 bases at J, with 12 bases between the two ends. The chain's CDR3 is CASSEGGGLNNSPLHF. The CDR3 DNA is TGTGCCAGCAGTGAAGGGGGGGGCTTAAATAATTCACCCCTCCACTTT.

CDR3 sequence reads: CASSVSASGGASTSCEQYF. The CDR3 region has the DNA TGTGCCAGCAGCGTATCGGCTAGCGGGGGGGCCTCTACGTCTTGCGAGCAGTACTTC. The chain links TRBV9 to TRBJ2-7; 12 bases are a match to TRBD2. Germline V CDR1 and CDR2: SGDLS, YYNGEE. The V and J ends lost 1 base and 6 bases, in that order; junction bases with no gene match: 17. The length of the CDR3 is 19 residues.

V is TRBV5-1 and J is TRBJ2-3; 13 bases align to TRBD2. The CDR3 consists of 17 residues. The trim removed 4 bases at V and 2 bases at J, leaving 7 bases unmatched. The germline V gene has CDR1 SGHRS and CDR2 YFSETQ. CDR3 region: CASSPRTSGSNTDTQYF. The CDR3 nucleotides read TGCGCCAGCAGCCCGAGGACTAGCGGGAGTAACACAGATACGCAGTATTTT.

This chain connects TRBV6-2 or TRBV6-3 to TRBJ2-5; TRBD2 aligns across 10 bases. The V gene end was trimmed by 3 bases and the J gene end by 3 bases; junction bases not matched to a gene: 4. Germline lookup yields CDR1 MNHEY and CDR2 SVGEGT. This CDR3 has 15 amino acids. The CDR3 region has the DNA TGTGCCAGCAGTTATCGAGGGACTAGCGAAGAGACCCAGTACTTC. Translating it yields CASSYRGTSEETQYF.

The chain uses TRBV18 and TRBJ1-5; D not resolved. The CDR3 is made up of 12 amino acids. Germline V lookup: CDR1 KGHSH, CDR2 LQKENI. V gave up 5 bases and J gave up 5 bases, with 7 bases separating them. The DNA for the CDR3 is TGTGCCAGCTCAAATTCCGATCAGCCCCAGCATTTT. Amino acid sequence: CASSNSDQPQHF.

CDR3 bases: TGCGCCAGCAGCCCCGGCATAGGACAGGGATCCTACGAGCAGTACTTC. The encoded protein is CASSPGIGQGSYEQYF. The gene calls are TRBV4-3 and TRBJ2-7; 8 nucleotides match TRBD1. The V gene end was trimmed by 4 bases and the J gene end by 1 base; junction bases not matched to a gene: 9. This CDR3 is built from 16 residues. Germline V gene sequence: CDR1 LGHNA, CDR2 YSLEER.

This chain connects TRBV4-2 to TRBJ2-7; 8 bases are a match to TRBD1. J gave up 1 base and V 3 bases, and 11 bases lay outside the gene matches. The CDR3 loop spans 17 amino acids. The V gene's germline CDR1 is LGHNA and CDR2 YNFKEQ. Here the CDR3 DNA reads TGTGCCAGCAGCCAGGACCTCCGGGACAGGATGTCCTACGAGCAGTACTTC. Encoded protein: CASSQDLRDRMSYEQYF.

The chain carries TRBV28 and TRBJ2-7; D possibly corresponds to TRBD2 (6 bases). CDR3 size: 13 residues. Germline CDR1 reads MDHEN; CDR2 reads SYDVKM. V lost 2 bases and J lost 6, with 11 bases in between. The CDR3 coding sequence is TGTGCCAGCAGTTTAATTACTAGCCGCGAGCAGTACTTC. This encodes CASSLITSREQYF.

Here the CDR3 reads CASSLEEVSGNTIYF. CDR3 nucleotides: TGTGCCAGCAGCTTAGAAGAGGTCTCTGGAAACACCATATATTTT. The chain links TRBV7-9 to TRBJ1-3; D is ambiguous. The germline V and J ends were trimmed by 1 base and 0 bases, with 7 bases remaining between them. Germline CDR1 is SEHNR and CDR2 is FQNEAQ (reference sequence). There are 15 residues in the CDR3.

The chain combines TRBV5-6 with TRBJ2-1, with 9 bases that match TRBD2. V lost 0 bases, J lost 7 bases, and 14 bases stayed unmatched. This CDR3 comprises 18 residues. Germline-derived CDR1 and CDR2 are SGHDT and YYEEEE. CDR3 nucleotides: TGTGCCAGCAGCTTGGATTGGGGTAGCGGGAGAGGTAGTAATGAGCAGTTCTTC. Its protein product is CASSLDWGSGRGSNEQFF.

The rearrangement uses TRBV27 and TRBJ1-1; the D gene is possibly TRBD1 (6 bases). CDR1 MNHEY and CDR2 SMNVEV come from the germline V gene (reference sequence). V was cut by 2 bases and J by 4 bases, with 8 bases left in between. The CDR3 length is 13 residues. In DNA form, the CDR3 reads TGTGCCAGCAGTTTAATGGGGGCCACTGAAGCTTTCTTT. Encoded protein: CASSLMGATEAFF.

In nucleotides, the CDR3 is TGTGCCAGCAGCTTAGCGCAGGGGGATGAAAAACTGTTTTTT. This codes for CASSLAQGDEKLFF. The gene calls are TRBV7-9 and TRBJ1-4; 7 positions agree with TRBD1. J lost 6 bases, V lost 0 bases, and 1 base had no gene match. Germline V gene sequence: CDR1 SEHNR, CDR2 FQNEAQ (reference sequence). There are 14 residues in the CDR3.

In this sample, this clone turned up a few times. The DNA of the CDR3 is TGTGCCAGCAGTCTCCAGACAGGGGTCCAGCCCCAGCATTTT. As protein: CASSLQTGVQPQHF. The rearrangement joins TRBV6-2 or TRBV6-3 to TRBJ1-5, with 8 bases identical to TRBD1. This CDR3 region has 14 residues. In germline, CDR1 is MNHEY, CDR2 SVGEGT. The V and J ends lost 5 bases and 7 bases, in that order; junction bases with no gene match: 7.

This sequence joins TRBV29-1 and TRBJ1-2; 8 bases are a match to TRBD1. V gave up 3 bases and J gave up 5 bases; unmatched junction bases: 5. CDR1 is SQVTM and CDR2 is ANQGSEA in the germline V gene. This CDR3 region has 13 residues. CDR3 residues: CSVEGDRRYGYTF. The CDR3 DNA is TGCAGCGTTGAGGGGGACAGGAGGTATGGCTACACCTTC.

The chain employs TRBV5-5 and TRBJ2-7; 11 bases are shared with TRBD2. The germline CDR1 and CDR2 sequences are SGHKS and YYEKEE (reference sequence). The CDR3 length is 18 residues. The V gene end was trimmed by 0 bases and the J gene end by 4 bases; junction bases not matched to a gene: 12. CDR3 nucleotides: TGTGCCAGCAGCTTGGGCCAATTTCTAGCGGGAGGAGATTACGAGCAGTACTTC. It encodes CASSLGQFLAGGDYEQYF.

In this sample, this clone turned up once. V gene TRBV5-1 combines with J gene TRBJ2-5; 7 nucleotides align to TRBD2. This CDR3 spans 14 amino acids. After removal of 2 bases from V and 4 bases from J, the junction contained 5 bases not matched to a gene. The V gene's germline CDR1 is SGHRS and CDR2 YFSETQ. The CDR3 DNA follows: TGCGCCAGCAGCTTCTCCGGGACTATAGAGACCCAGTACTTC. Its protein product is CASSFSGTIETQYF.

V usage is TRBV12-3 or TRBV12-4 and J usage is TRBJ1-4; D may be TRBD1 (5 bases). Trimming left V 6 bases short and J 6 bases short, with 8 bases between. The CDR3 is 12 amino acids. The CDR3 is CASRGGDEKLFF. For the CDR3, the DNA is TGTGCCAGCAGGGGAGGGGATGAAAAACTGTTTTTT.

The J gene is TRBJ1-4, the V gene TRBV14, with D possibly being TRBD1 (5 bases). The CDR3 is made up of 13 amino acids. Per the germline V gene, CDR1 is SGHDN and CDR2 is FVKESK. V lost 1 base, J lost 7 bases, and 7 bases lay in between. For the CDR3, the DNA is TGTGCCAGCAGCCAAGGGGGCCGTGAAAAACTGTTTTTT. It codes for CASSQGGREKLFF.

The V and J genes are TRBV7-2 and TRBJ1-3, with 8 bases fitting TRBD1. The CDR3 contains 17 residues. V was pared by 1 base and J by 0 bases, with 5 bases of the junction left unmatched. Germline CDR1 reads SGHTA; CDR2 reads FQGNSA. CDR3 DNA sequence: TGTGCCAGCAGCTTAGTAGGACAGGGAGCCTCTGGAAACACCATATATTTT. This encodes CASSLVGQGASGNTIYF.

The sample holds one count of this clone. The V gene is TRBV12-1, the J gene TRBJ2-5; the DNA was not compared with TRBD1, the D call given in the table. TRBV12-1 is listed as a pseudogene. This CDR3 has 16 residues. CDR3 nucleotide sequence: TGTGCCAGCAGCTTTGTGGCAGGGGGGATGCAAGAGACCCAGTACTTC. It translates to CASSFVAGGMQETQYF.

V is TRBV19 and J is TRBJ2-2, with TRBD1 matching over 8 bases. The germline V gene has CDR1 LNHDA and CDR2 SQIVND (reference sequence). V shed 7 bases, J shed 4 bases, and the junction held 2 bases outside the gene matches. The CDR3 extends over 13 amino acids. This chain's CDR3 is CASKTGGTGELFF. The CDR3 bases are TGTGCCAGTAAAACAGGGGGCACCGGGGAGCTGTTTTTT.

The CDR3 DNA reads TGTGCCAGCTGCTCCCCCGGGACAGGGGCCGGCGAGGGCTACACCTTC. Its translation: CASCSPGTGAGEGYTF. This chain uses TRBV28 with TRBJ1-2, with 10 bases fitting TRBD1. In germline, CDR1 is MDHEN, CDR2 SYDVKM. This CDR3 region has 16 residues. V was clipped by 8 bases and J by 8 bases; unmatched bases: 17.